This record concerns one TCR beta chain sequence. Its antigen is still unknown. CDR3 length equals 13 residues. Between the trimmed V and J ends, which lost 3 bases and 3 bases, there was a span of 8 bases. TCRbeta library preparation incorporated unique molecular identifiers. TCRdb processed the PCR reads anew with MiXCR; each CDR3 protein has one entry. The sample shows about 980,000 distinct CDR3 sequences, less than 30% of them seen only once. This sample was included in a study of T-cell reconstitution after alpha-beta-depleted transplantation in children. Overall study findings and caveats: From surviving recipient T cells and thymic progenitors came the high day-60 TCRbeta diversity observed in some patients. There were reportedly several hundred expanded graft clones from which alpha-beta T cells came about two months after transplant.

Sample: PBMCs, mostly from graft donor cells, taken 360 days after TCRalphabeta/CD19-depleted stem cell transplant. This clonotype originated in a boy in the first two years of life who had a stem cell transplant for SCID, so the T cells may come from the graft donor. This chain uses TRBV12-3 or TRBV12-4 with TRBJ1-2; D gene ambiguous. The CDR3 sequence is CASSFNGDYGYTF. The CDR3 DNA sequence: TGTGCCAGCAGTTTTAACGGCGACTATGGCTACACCTTC.